This T cell receptor (beta chain) was profiled in a study of esophageal squamous cell carcinoma under preoperative chemotherapy. Indicated time point: before preoperative PTX-NDP chemotherapy. Of note for this clonotype: One junction end does not reproduce the germline sequence, and a read error may be involved.

MiXCR, run by TCRdb on the PCR reads, gives a single entry per CDR3 protein. The top ten hold about 14% of the sample, which has 6,600 or so distinct CDR3 sequences, approximately 31% seen once. The CDR3 totals 14 residues. Germline-derived CDR1 and CDR2 are SGHTA and FQGNSA. V is TRBV7-2 and J is TRBJ2-1; possible D gene TRBD1, 6 bases. Collection of the sample occurred from a patient given preoperative chemotherapy. The sequence was obtained from a human donor with esophageal squamous cell carcinoma. The donor label of this sample is uncertain. CDR3 DNA sequence: TGTGCGAGCAGCTTAGATCCTGGGGGCTACGAGCAGTTCTTC. Protein: CASSLDPGGYEQFF.